The 14 T cell receptor beta chains below all came from one sample that was sequenced in a study of blood T cells in healthy people across ages. Primed by a sample-barcoded 5' primer and a J-beta primer mix, a second PCR proceeded for about 6 to 11 cycles. TCRdb reprocessed the 5' RACE reads via MiXCR and lists one record per CDR3 protein. The sample contains about 1,500,000 distinct CDR3 sequences, approximately 28% of which appear only once. Sequenced input: blood. All receptors derive from a young woman in good health.

As for this clonotype: This may be a read error: a much more frequent sequence differs by one nucleotide. This chain connects TRBV6-5 to TRBJ2-7; D perhaps matches TRBD1 (6 bases). The DNA matches TRBJ2-4 better at its end, which makes the J call doubtful. Per germline, CDR1 MNHEY and CDR2 SVGAGI. The CDR3 has 13 residues. CDR3 DNA: TGTGCCAGCATCGACAGGACCCGAAACATTCAGTACTTC. Residues: CASIDRTRNIQYF.

The rearrangement links TRBV20-1 to TRBJ2-5, with D perhaps matching TRBD1 or TRBD2 (5 bases each). The CDR3 is 13 residues long. CDR1 DFQATT and CDR2 SNEGSKA come from the germline V gene (reference sequence). V lost 7 bases and J 1 base, leaving 13 bases between the germline ends. CDR3 region: CSGGMGTQETQYF. CDR3 DNA: TGCAGTGGAGGGATGGGGACCCAAGAGACCCAGTACTTC.

J is TRBJ2-1 and V is TRBV7-8, with 12 bases that match TRBD2. The CDR3 is 18 amino acids. V lost 2 bases and J lost 8; bases outside the gene matches: 13. The germline V gene encodes CDR1 SGHVS and CDR2 FQNEAQ. CDR3: CASSLLGLAGPFRDEQFF. CDR3 sequence (DNA): TGTGCCAGCAGCTTACTGGGACTAGCGGGCCCCTTTAGGGATGAGCAGTTCTTC.

This chain's CDR3 is CASNLGGGADEQYF. Here the CDR3 DNA reads TGTGCCAGCAACCTTGGCGGGGGGGCAGACGAGCAGTACTTC. The chain employs TRBV9 and TRBJ2-7, with 9 bases that match TRBD2. This CDR3 contains 14 residues. The ends lost 6 bases at V and 5 bases at J; junction bases unmatched: 9. The germline V gene encodes CDR1 SGDLS and CDR2 YYNGEE.

The sample holds a few counts of this clonotype. CDR3 amino acids: CARRSYNEQFF. The CDR3 DNA follows: TGTGCCCGCCGGAGTTACAATGAGCAGTTCTTC. The chain links TRBV30 to TRBJ2-1; no reliable D call. Germline V lookup: CDR1 GTSNPN, CDR2 SVGIG (reference sequence). This CDR3 has 11 amino acids. Between the trimmed V and J ends, which lost 8 bases and 4 bases, there was a span of 9 bases.

This clonotype turned up a few times. The chain links TRBV28 to TRBJ1-2; 8 bases fit TRBD1. The germline V gene has CDR1 MDHEN and CDR2 SYDVKM. This CDR3 has 18 residues. V lost 2 bases and J lost 0; bases outside the gene matches: 11. The CDR3: CASSLRGSRGQANYGYTF. The CDR3 DNA reads as TGTGCCAGCAGTTTAAGGGGGTCCAGGGGGCAAGCTAACTATGGCTACACCTTC.

The sample holds many counts of this clonotype. The chain joins TRBV7-9 to TRBJ1-1; D ambiguous. Germline assignment: CDR1 SEHNR and CDR2 FQNEAQ (reference sequence). V lost 0 bases, J lost 6 bases, and 2 bases lay in between. The CDR3 runs to 11 residues. The chain's CDR3 is CASSLASEAFF. CDR3 in DNA: TGTGCCAGCAGCTTAGCCTCTGAAGCTTTCTTT.

This clonotype was detected only a few times. The CDR3: CASSATSVSTDTQYF. In DNA form, the CDR3 reads TGTGCCAGCAGCGCGACTAGCGTTAGCACAGATACGCAGTATTTT. The rearrangement joins TRBV5-5 to TRBJ2-3; TRBD2 matches 8 bases. The CDR3 runs 15 residues. The germline gives CDR1 SGHKS, CDR2 YYEKEE (reference sequence). Unmatched junction bases numbered 4, after V lost 4 bases and J lost 0 bases.

This chain links TRBV19 with TRBJ2-1, with D possibly matching TRBD2 (7 bases). Trimming pared 7 bases from V and 0 bases from J, leaving 13 bases between. The germline V gene encodes CDR1 LNHDA and CDR2 SQIVND (reference sequence). The CDR3 spans 15 residues. The CDR3 DNA reads as TGTGCCAGTACCGGGGGGCCCCTCTCCTACAATGAGCAGTTCTTC. It codes for CASTGGPLSYNEQFF.

The chain is built from TRBV4-3 and TRBJ2-2, with D perhaps matching TRBD1 (6 bases). Trimming removed 1 base at V and 4 bases at J, with 13 bases between. The germline CDR1 and CDR2 sequences are LGHNA and YSLEER. The length of the CDR3 is 16 residues. The CDR3 loop is CASSQARGWSTGELFF. CDR3 in DNA: TGCGCCAGCAGCCAAGCCAGGGGCTGGAGCACCGGGGAGCTGTTTTTT.

This clonotype has a handful of counts. The rearrangement joins TRBV2 to TRBJ2-2; possibly TRBD2 for D (6 bases). Deletions cut 8 bases from V and 0 bases from J, with 10 bases between. The CDR3 covers 14 residues. The germline V gene has CDR1 SNHLY and CDR2 FYNNEI. The chain's CDR3 is CASWDSPNTGELFF. The CDR3 nucleotides read TGTGCCAGCTGGGACTCCCCGAACACCGGGGAGCTGTTTTTT. The full variable domain, completed using reference TRBV2 and TRBJ2-2, is EPEVTQTPSHQVTQMGQEVILRCVPISNHLYFYWYRQILGQKVEFLVSFYNNEISEKSEIFDDQFSVERPDGSNFTLKIRSTKLEDSAMYFCASWDSPNTGELFFGEGSRLTVL.

This clonotype was seen more than once but under ten times. The chain couples TRBV11-2 to TRBJ2-6; D uncertain. Germline CDR1 is SGHAT and CDR2 is FQNNGV. This CDR3 is 16 amino acids long. V was pared by 2 bases and J by 4 bases, with 12 bases between. The CDR3 sequence: CASSLKQPPGANVLTF. CDR3 sequence (DNA): TGTGCCAGCAGCTTAAAGCAGCCCCCGGGGGCCAACGTCCTGACTTTC.

V and J are TRBV4-1 and TRBJ2-7, with 9 bases fitting TRBD2. Judging by the DNA end, TRBJ2-1 fits better; the J call may be wrong. Germline CDR1 and CDR2: MGHRA and YSYEKL. The CDR3 is 18 residues long. Here the CDR3 DNA reads TGCGCCAGCAGCCCGTCCGGCCAGGCTGCGGGAGGGTGGAATGAGCAGTTCTTC. This codes for CASSPSGQAAGGWNEQFF.

The J gene is TRBJ2-1, the V gene TRBV29-1; D is unresolved. The germline CDR1 and CDR2 sequences are SQVTM and ANQGSEA. The length of the CDR3 is 15 residues. The V end was cut by 7 bases, the J end by 2 bases, with 18 bases between. CDR3 sequence reads: CSAGLRMVAYNEQFF. CDR3 sequence (DNA): TGCAGCGCCGGTCTCCGGATGGTGGCCTACAATGAGCAGTTCTTC.